This T cell receptor (beta chain) was identified in a study of beta chain features in type 1 diabetes. Investigators reverse transcribed all isolated RNA, so they sequenced expressed TCRB transcripts. Assay used: immunoSEQ multiplex PCR; TCRdb lists only in-frame clones, some missing. This sample has 200,000 to 250,000 clones, with 11% found just once. V shed 4 bases and J 4 bases; nucleotides not matched to a gene: 6. The CDR3 contains 15 residues. CDR1 and CDR2 from the germline V gene are SGDLS and YYNGEE. The V and J genes are TRBV9 and TRBJ2-2; TRBD1 aligns across 8 bases. Sequencing input: central memory CD4+ T cells from blood. This clonotype was obtained from a man younger than 35 in good health. The chain's CDR3 is CASSSGQGFTGELFF. The CDR3 region has the DNA TGTGCCAGCAGCTCCGGACAGGGCTTCACCGGGGAGCTGTTTTTT.